This TCR beta chain was sequenced during a study of CD8 T cells in ankylosing spondylitis. Via MiXCR, TCRdb re-called the 5' RACE reads, giving one row per CDR3 protein. The sample has approximately 240,000 distinct CDR3 sequences, roughly a tenth seen once. This clonotype was seen repeatedly, ten times or more. Germline CDR1 is SGHRS and CDR2 is YFSETQ. J was trimmed by 4 bases and V by 3 bases; bases with no gene match: 5. CDR3 length: 15 residues. What was sequenced was blood, either unsorted or a sorted T cell fraction (not recorded which). V and J are TRBV5-1 and TRBJ2-1; 9 bases align to TRBD2. This clonotype was obtained from a male donor with ankylosing spondylitis or in good health (not recorded which). CDR3 protein: CASSSLAGFYNEQFF. Written as DNA, the CDR3 is TGCGCCAGCAGCTCCCTAGCGGGGTTTTACAATGAGCAGTTCTTC.